This T cell receptor (beta chain) was documented in a study of blood T cell repertoires in COVID-19. Sequencing used immunoSEQ multiplex PCR; TCRdb keeps in-frame clones, though not all of them. Of 130,000 or so clones in the sample, roughly 80% are singletons; the top ten hold 9% to 15%. Per germline, CDR1 MNHEY and CDR2 SMNVEV (reference sequence). The CDR3 spans 17 residues. The V end was cut by 5 bases, the J end by 1 base, with 15 bases between. The rearrangement joins TRBV27 to TRBJ1-6; tentative D call: TRBD1 (5 bases). This clonotype was sampled from an older woman with acute or convalescent COVID-19. The material sequenced was peripheral blood. The chain's CDR3 is CASSKTARGSYNSPLHF. CDR3 sequence (DNA): TGTGCCAGCAGTAAGACAGCCCGGGGGTCCTATAATTCACCCCTCCACTTT.